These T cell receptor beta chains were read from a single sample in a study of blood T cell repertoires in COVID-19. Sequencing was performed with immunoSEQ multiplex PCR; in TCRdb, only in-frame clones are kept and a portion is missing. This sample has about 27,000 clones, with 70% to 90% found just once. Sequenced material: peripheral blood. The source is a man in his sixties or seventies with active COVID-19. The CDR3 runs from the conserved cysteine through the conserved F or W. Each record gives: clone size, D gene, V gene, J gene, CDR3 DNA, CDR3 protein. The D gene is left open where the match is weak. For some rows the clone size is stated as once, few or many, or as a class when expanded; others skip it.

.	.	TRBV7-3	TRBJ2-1	TGTGCCAGCATCAACTCGGGAATCCGATCGTTCTTC	CASINSGIRSFF
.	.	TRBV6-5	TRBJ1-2	TGTGCCAGCATCCGGGGGGGGCCTTCTAACTATGGCTACACCTTC	CASIRGGPSNYGYTF
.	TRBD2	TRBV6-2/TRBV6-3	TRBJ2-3	TGTGCCAGCAGTTACAGACTCCCCGGGACTAGCGGGGGGGCGGCTGATACGCAGTATTTT	CASSYRLPGTSGGAADTQYF
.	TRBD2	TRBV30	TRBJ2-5	TGTGCCTGTGTGGGGGCGGGGGGAGAGACCCAGTACTTC	CACVGAGGETQYF
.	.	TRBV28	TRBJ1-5	TGTGCCAGCAGTTTAGGCCCCGGCGCCGCAGGGGCGTTGAGCAATCAGCCCCAGCATTTT	CASSLGPGAAGALSNQPQHF
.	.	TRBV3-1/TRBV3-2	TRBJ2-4	TGTGCCAGCAGCCAAGAAAGGACGGACAGCAGGAACATTCAGTACTTC	CASSQERTDSRNIQYF
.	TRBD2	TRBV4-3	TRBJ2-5	TGCGCCAGCAGCCACGGACTAGCGGGCTCAGAGACCCAGTACTTC	CASSHGLAGSETQYF
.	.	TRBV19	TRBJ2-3	TGTGCCAGTAGTAGAATAAAGGGGGATACGCAGTATTTT	CASSRIKGDTQYF
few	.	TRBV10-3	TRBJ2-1	TGTGCCATCAAGGGGGGGCAGGGAAATGAGCAGTTCTTC	CAIKGGQGNEQFF
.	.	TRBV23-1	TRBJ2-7	TGCGCCAGCAGTCAATCAATTCTCCAGGCCTACGAGCAGTACTTC	CASSQSILQAYEQYF
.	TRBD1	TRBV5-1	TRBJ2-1	TGCGCCAGTGGACAACAGGGGGCCGGTGAGCAGTTCTTC	CASGQQGAGEQFF
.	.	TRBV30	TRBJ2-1	TGTGCCTGGAGTGCCCGGCTAGCGAGGTTTGAGCAGTTCTTC	CAWSARLARFEQFF
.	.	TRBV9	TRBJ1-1	TGTGCCAGCAGCGTAGGACATAACACTGAAGCTTTCTTT	CASSVGHNTEAFF
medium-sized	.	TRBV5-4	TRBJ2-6	TGTGCCAGCAGTCCCTTGGGGGCCAACGTCCTGACTTTC	CASSPLGANVLTF
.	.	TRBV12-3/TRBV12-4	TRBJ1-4	TGTGCCAGCAGTCCCCTAAATGAAAAACTGTTTTTT	CASSPLNEKLFF
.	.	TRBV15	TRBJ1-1	TGTGCCACCAGCAGAGAGGTTGGAGGGTATACTGAAGCTTTCTTT	CATSREVGGYTEAFF
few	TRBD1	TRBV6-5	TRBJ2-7	TGTGCCAGCAGTTACTCAGCGGGACAGGGGTACGAGCAGTACTTC	CASSYSAGQGYEQYF
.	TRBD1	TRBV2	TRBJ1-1	TGTGCCAGCAGGGACAGGTTCATGAACACTGAAGCTTTCTTT	CASRDRFMNTEAFF
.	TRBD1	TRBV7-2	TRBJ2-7	TGTGCCAGCAGCCACCTGACAGGGATGCAGTACTTC	CASSHLTGMQYF
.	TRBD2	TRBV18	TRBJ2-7	TGTGCCAGCTCACTCGCGGGGGGTTCCTACGAGCAGTACTTC	CASSLAGGSYEQYF
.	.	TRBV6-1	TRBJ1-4	TGTGCCAGCAGTGAGAGCCAGGGTAAAGAAAAACTGTTTTTT	CASSESQGKEKLFF
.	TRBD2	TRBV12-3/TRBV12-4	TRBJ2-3	TGTGCCAGCACTCCAGCGGGGGAGGATACGCAGTATTTT	CASTPAGEDTQYF
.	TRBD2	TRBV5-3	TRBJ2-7	TGTGCCAGAAGCTTCGCGGGGGGCCCGGGCGAGCAGTACTTC	CARSFAGGPGEQYF
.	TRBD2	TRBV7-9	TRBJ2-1	TGTGCCAGCAGTTATAGCGGGGGAGCTTACAATGAGCAGTTCTTC	CASSYSGGAYNEQFF
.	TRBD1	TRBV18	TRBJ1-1	TGTGCCAGCTCACCAACTCGACAGGGGGGAACTGAAGCTTTCTTT	CASSPTRQGGTEAFF
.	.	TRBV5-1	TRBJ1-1	TGCGCCAGCAGAAAAAACCTCGGGGGGCGGAACACTGAAGCTTTCTTT	CASRKNLGGRNTEAFF
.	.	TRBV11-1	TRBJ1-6	TGTGCCAGCAGCTTACGGGGAGAGGCGAATTCACCCCTCCACTTT	CASSLRGEANSPLHF
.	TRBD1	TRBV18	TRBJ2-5	TGTGCCAGCTCACCATCGGAGAGGACAGGGGTAGCAGAGACCCAGTACTTC	CASSPSERTGVAETQYF
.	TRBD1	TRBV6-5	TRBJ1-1	TGTGCCAGCAGTTACTCCCGGACAGGGACTGAAGCTTTCTTT	CASSYSRTGTEAFF
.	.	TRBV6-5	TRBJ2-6	TGTGCCAGCTTGGCCAGCTCTGGGGCCAACGTCCTGACTTTC	CASLASSGANVLTF
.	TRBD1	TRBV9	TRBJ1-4	TGTGCCAGCAGCGTAGGGGCAGGGGGGAATGAAAAACTGTTTTTT	CASSVGAGGNEKLFF
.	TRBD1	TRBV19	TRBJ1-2	TGTGCCAGTACCCGGACAGGGGGCATGAATGGCTACACCTTC	CASTRTGGMNGYTF
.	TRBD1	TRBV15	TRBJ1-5	TGTGCCACCAGCAGAGATCTGGGGACAGCTAGAATCAGCAATCAGCCCCAGCATTTT	CATSRDLGTARISNQPQHF
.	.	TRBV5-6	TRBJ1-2	TGTGCCAGCAGCTTGGCCCCCAGAAGGACAGTGAGGAGTGGGGGCTACACCTTC	CASSLAPRRTVRSGGYTF
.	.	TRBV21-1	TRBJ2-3	TGTGCCAGCAGCAAAGCGCAATTCCAGGGGGAAGGCACAGATACGCAGTATTTT	CASSKAQFQGEGTDTQYF
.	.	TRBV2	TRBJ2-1	TGTGCCAGCAGCCTGGCTAGCGCCTACAATGAGCAGTTCTTC	CASSLASAYNEQFF
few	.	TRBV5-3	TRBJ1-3	TGTGCCAGAAGCTTTGCAGGGCTCTCTGGAAACACCATATATTTT	CARSFAGLSGNTIYF
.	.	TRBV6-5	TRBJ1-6	TGTGCCAGCAGCGATCGGGACACTTATTCACCCCTCCACTTT	CASSDRDTYSPLHF
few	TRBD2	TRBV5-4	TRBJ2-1	TGTGCCAGCAGCTCCCCCTACGGCGGGAGTGGCAATGAGCAGTTCTTC	CASSSPYGGSGNEQFF
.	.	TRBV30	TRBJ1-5	TGTGCCTGGGCTGAGGCTTGGAATCAGCCCCAGCATTTT	CAWAEAWNQPQHF
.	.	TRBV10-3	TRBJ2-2	TGTGCCATCAGTCAGGGGTCCGGGGAGCTGTTTTTT	CAISQGSGELFF
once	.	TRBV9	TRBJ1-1	TGTGCCAGCAGCGTAGGTGTCAGGGGCGACACTGAAGCTTTCTTT	CASSVGVRGDTEAFF
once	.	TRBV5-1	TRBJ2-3	TGCGCCAGCAGCTCCGAAGGACAGAGCACAGATACGCAGTATTTT	CASSSEGQSTDTQYF
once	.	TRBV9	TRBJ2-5	TGTGCCAGCAGCTTCGGGGAAGCCCTCGAGACCCAGTACTTC	CASSFGEALETQYF
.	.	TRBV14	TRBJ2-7	TGTGCCAGCAGCGCTGACAGACTCGAGCAGTACTTC	CASSADRLEQYF
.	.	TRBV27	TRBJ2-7	TGTGCCAGCAGCTCCTCTGTGGGGCACGAGCAGTACTTC	CASSSSVGHEQYF
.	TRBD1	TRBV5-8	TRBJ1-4	TGTGCCAGCAGTACGACAGGGGGAAATGAAAAACTGTTTTTT	CASSTTGGNEKLFF
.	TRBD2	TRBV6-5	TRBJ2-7	TGTGCCAGCAGTCCGACTAGCGGGGTGTACGAGCAGTACTTC	CASSPTSGVYEQYF
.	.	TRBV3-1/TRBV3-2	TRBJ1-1	TGTGCCAGCAGCCAAGATTTAACAGGGCCGGGGACTGAAGCTTTCTTT	CASSQDLTGPGTEAFF
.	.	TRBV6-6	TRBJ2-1	TGTGCCAGTGTGCGGGGCTATAACAATGAGCAGTTCTTC	CASVRGYNNEQFF
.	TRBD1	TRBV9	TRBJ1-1	TGTGCCAGCAGCGTGGCCGGGACAGGGTACACTGAAGCTTTCTTT	CASSVAGTGYTEAFF
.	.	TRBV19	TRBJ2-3	TGTGCCAGTATGTACGGCGGGGGCCCACCTAGCACAGATACGCAGTATTTT	CASMYGGGPPSTDTQYF
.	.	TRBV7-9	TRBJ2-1	TGTGCCAGCAGGTCGGGACTGGAAAACAATGAGCAGTTCTTC	CASRSGLENNEQFF
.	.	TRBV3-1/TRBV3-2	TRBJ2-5	TGTGCCAGCAGCGAGGAGCGGCGAGAGACCCAGTACTTC	CASSEERRETQYF
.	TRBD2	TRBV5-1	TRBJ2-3	TGCGCCAGCAGCTCTCTAGCGGGGGCCGGGACAGATACGCAGTATTTT	CASSSLAGAGTDTQYF
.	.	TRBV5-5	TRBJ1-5	TGTGCCAGCAGCCCCTCTGGGGGGGTGGGGGGAAGCAATCAGCCCCAGCATTTT	CASSPSGGVGGSNQPQHF
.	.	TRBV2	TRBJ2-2	TGTGCCAGCAGTCCCGAGATGGTCGGCGGGGAGCTGTTTTTT	CASSPEMVGGELFF
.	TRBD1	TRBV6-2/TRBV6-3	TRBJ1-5	TGTGCCAGCAGTACCTTTCGACAGGGTCTCCGTCAGCCCCAGCATTTT	CASSTFRQGLRQPQHF
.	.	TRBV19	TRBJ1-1	TGTGCCAGTAGTTCGGACAGAATGAACACTGAAGCTTTCTTT	CASSSDRMNTEAFF
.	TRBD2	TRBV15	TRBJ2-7	TGTGCCACCAGCAGAGATATAAGCGGGGGGTCATCCTACGAGCAGTACTTC	CATSRDISGGSSYEQYF